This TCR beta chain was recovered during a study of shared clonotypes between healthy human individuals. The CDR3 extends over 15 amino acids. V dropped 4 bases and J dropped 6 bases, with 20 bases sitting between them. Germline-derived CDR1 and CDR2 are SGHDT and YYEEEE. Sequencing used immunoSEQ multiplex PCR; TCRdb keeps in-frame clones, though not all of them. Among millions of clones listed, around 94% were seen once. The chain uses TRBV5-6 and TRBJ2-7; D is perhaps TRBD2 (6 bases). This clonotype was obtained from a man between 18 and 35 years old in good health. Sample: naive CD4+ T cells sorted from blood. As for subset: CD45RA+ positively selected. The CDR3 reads CASSGRRDSGSEQYF. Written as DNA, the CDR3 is TGTGCCAGCAGCGGGCGCCGGGACTCAGGGTCCGAGCAGTACTTC.